The TCR beta chain described here comes from a study of blood T cells in healthy people across ages. This clonotype was seen a handful of times. The ends lost 6 bases at V and 6 bases at J; junction bases unmatched: 8. Germline values: CDR1 ENHRY, CDR2 SYGVKD. The CDR3 runs 14 residues. The authors ran a second PCR of 7 to 11 cycles using a sample-barcoded 5' primer and a J-beta primer mix. TCRdb independently ran MiXCR on the 5' RACE reads; one entry per CDR3 protein. The sample includes some 710,000 distinct CDR3 sequences, about 46% of them seen just once. The source material was blood. The receptor was isolated from an elderly man in good health. The rearrangement links TRBV10-3 to TRBJ2-7, with 10 positions matching TRBD2. CDR3 in amino acids: CAIRALAGDAEQYF. For the CDR3, the DNA is TGTGCCATCAGGGCCCTAGCGGGAGATGCCGAGCAGTACTTC.